These 32 T cell receptor beta chains were all obtained from the same sample, sequenced in a study of patients and donors after allogeneic stem cell transplantation. One entry per CDR3 protein, called by TCRdb with MiXCR from the RT-PCR reads. The sample includes about 400,000 distinct CDR3 sequences, roughly 16% of them seen just once. Sequencing used blood, either unsorted or a sorted T cell fraction (not recorded which). These receptors came from a human donor who was either an allogeneic HSCT recipient or a stem cell or donor lymphocyte infusion donor (not recorded which). It is not recorded whose cells these are; they may come from a transplant donor.

This clonotype was found many times. This sequence joins TRBV12-3 or TRBV12-4 and TRBJ2-7; maybe TRBD2 (5 bases). The CDR3 is made up of 16 amino acids. V was pared by 7 bases and J by 2 bases, with 21 bases between. This CDR3 is CASILSPANGAYEQYF. The DNA of the CDR3 is TGTGCCAGCATCCTATCCCCCGCCAACGGGGCCTACGAGCAGTACTTC.

The chain carries TRBV7-2 and TRBJ2-1; TRBD2 might be the D (5 bases). The CDR3 sequence is 17 residues long. Trimming took off 3 bases at V and 6 bases at J, with 21 bases between the two ends. Germline CDR1 reads SGHTA; CDR2 reads FQGNSA. CDR3 DNA: TGTGCCAGCAGCTTCCTGTCGTGGGCGGGTGTCGTCAATGAGCAGTTCTTC. Encoded protein: CASSFLSWAGVVNEQFF.

This clonotype was observed at least ten times. J is TRBJ2-2 and V is TRBV3-1; perhaps TRBD1 as D (6 bases). CDR3 length: 15 amino acids. V lost 4 bases to trimming and J lost 6 bases, with 15 bases between them. Germline CDR1 and CDR2: LGHDT and YNNKEL (reference sequence). The CDR3 sequence: CASSLRVGAPGELFF. The DNA of the CDR3 is TGTGCCAGCAGCCTCCGTGTGGGGGCCCCCGGGGAGCTGTTTTTT.

The chain recombines TRBV24-1 with TRBJ2-3; maybe TRBD2 (6 bases). The CDR3 is made up of 18 amino acids. V was trimmed by 5 bases and J by 1 base, leaving 21 bases between them. The germline gives CDR1 KGHDR, CDR2 SFDVKD. CDR3 amino acids: CATSVQKAGGLGTDTQYF. DNA of the CDR3: TGTGCCACCAGTGTCCAAAAGGCAGGAGGGCTCGGCACAGATACGCAGTATTTT.

The V call is TRBV25-1, the J call TRBJ2-7; 10 nucleotides align to TRBD1. From germline, CDR1 is MGHDK and CDR2 SYGVNS. J lost 4 bases, V lost 4 bases, and 13 bases had no gene match. There are 17 residues in the CDR3. CDR3 region: CASSGNLDRGQGYEQYF. The CDR3 bases are TGTGCCAGCAGTGGCAACCTCGACAGGGGGCAGGGTTACGAGCAGTACTTC.

This clonotype was recorded at least ten times. The chain links TRBV10-3 to TRBJ2-7, with D possibly TRBD1 on 6 matching bases. Between the trimmed V and J ends, which lost 6 bases and 5 bases, there was a span of 14 bases. The CDR3 length is 13 residues. Germline V gives CDR1 ENHRY, CDR2 SYGVKD. CDR3 in amino acids: CAIRLDSFDEQYF. For the CDR3, the DNA is TGTGCCATCAGACTGGACAGTTTCGACGAGCAGTACTTC.

The chain employs TRBV18 and TRBJ1-2, with a possible D match to TRBD1 (5 bases). Germline values: CDR1 KGHSH, CDR2 LQKENI. The CDR3 sequence is 15 residues long. The V gene lost 1 base and the J gene lost 4 bases, with 13 bases spanning the gap. The CDR3 sequence: CASSPLTQGSYGYTF. Written as DNA, the CDR3 is TGTGCCAGCTCACCACTCACCCAGGGTAGCTATGGCTACACCTTC.

There are a few counts of this clonotype. The chain links TRBV20-1 to TRBJ1-5, with TRBD1 identical over 8 bases. This CDR3 comprises 12 residues. Looked up from germline, CDR1 is DFQATT and CDR2 is SNEGSKA (reference sequence). Unmatched junction bases numbered 3, after V lost 5 bases and J lost 6 bases. The CDR3 nucleotides are TGCAGTGCTCGCAGGGGGCCTCAGCCCCAGCATTTT. It encodes CSARRGPQPQHF.

The chain is built from TRBV27 and TRBJ1-2, with D maybe TRBD1 (6 bases). Between the trimmed V and J ends, which lost 9 bases and 1 base, there was a span of 9 bases. From germline, CDR1 is MNHEY and CDR2 SMNVEV (reference sequence). The CDR3 loop spans 12 amino acids. The CDR3 bases are TGTGCCAGGGGACAATTTAACTATGGCTACACCTTC. Protein product: CARGQFNYGYTF.

This clonotype was detected only a few times. The chain couples TRBV9 to TRBJ2-3; maybe TRBD1 (6 bases). Trimming cost V 2 bases and J 6 bases, with 19 bases left between them. CDR3 length: 16 residues. Germline V gene lookup returns CDR1 SGDLS and CDR2 YYNGEE. The DNA of the CDR3 is TGTGCCAGCAGCGTTTTGGCAGGCTCTCAGGGGGATACGCAGTATTTT. This gives the protein CASSVLAGSQGDTQYF.

This clonotype was observed a few times. This sequence joins TRBV11-3 and TRBJ2-4; 10 bases are shared with TRBD2. CDR3 length: 15 residues. Germline V gives CDR1 SGHNT, CDR2 YENEEA. V was clipped by 1 base and J by 8 bases; unmatched bases: 5. In nucleotides, the CDR3 is TGTGCCAGCAGCTTAGGGTCTAGCGGGAGTTACATTCAGTACTTC. Protein product: CASSLGSSGSYIQYF.

This clonotype was picked up a small number of times. CDR3 sequence reads: CASSLAPAGWYNEQFF. The CDR3 DNA is TGTGCCAGCAGCTTAGCCCCGGCAGGGTGGTACAATGAGCAGTTCTTC. This chain uses TRBV7-9 with TRBJ2-1; TRBD1 might be the D (5 bases). The CDR3 covers 16 residues. V lost 0 bases and J 4 bases, leaving 13 bases between the germline ends. Per germline, CDR1 SEHNR and CDR2 FQNEAQ (reference sequence).

The chain combines TRBV2 with TRBJ1-2, with a weak D call TRBD1 (6 bases). Germline V gene sequence: CDR1 SNHLY, CDR2 FYNNEI. The CDR3 sequence is 14 residues long. Between the trimmed V and J ends, which lost 7 bases and 4 bases, there was a span of 16 bases. CDR3 sequence (DNA): TGTGCCAGCACTGAGGGGGGGCGCGGCTATGGCTACACCTTC. Protein product: CASTEGGRGYGYTF. The whole variable domain, remainder taken from reference TRBV2 and TRBJ1-2, is EPEVTQTPSHQVTQMGQEVILRCVPISNHLYFYWYRQILGQKVEFLVSFYNNEISEKSEIFDDQFSVERPDGSNFTLKIRSTKLEDSAMYFCASTEGGRGYGYTFGSGTRLTVV.

This clonotype came up a few times. The V gene is TRBV24-1, the J gene TRBJ2-2; 12 positions agree with TRBD2. The germline V gene has CDR1 KGHDR and CDR2 SFDVKD. The CDR3 is made up of 21 amino acids. Trimming took 0 bases from V and 3 from J; bases not matched to a gene: 13. CDR3 sequence reads: CATSDLPSGRGGLIHTGELFF. CDR3 nucleotide sequence: TGTGCCACCAGTGATTTGCCTAGCGGGAGGGGTGGGCTTATCCACACCGGGGAGCTGTTTTTT.

The rearrangement joins TRBV6-6 to TRBJ2-4; TRBD1 matches at 8 bases. The CDR3 covers 13 residues. Germline loops: CDR1 MNHNY, CDR2 SVGAGI (reference sequence). Trimming removed 1 base from V and 9 bases from J; junction bases left unmatched: 2. Here the CDR3 reads CASSYLDRAIQYF. The CDR3 DNA reads TGTGCCAGCAGTTACTTGGACAGGGCCATTCAGTACTTC.

This clonotype was found many times. V usage is TRBV25-1 and J usage is TRBJ2-2, with D unclear. The germline V and J ends were trimmed by 0 bases and 0 bases, with 5 bases remaining between them. Germline V gene sequence: CDR1 MGHDK, CDR2 SYGVNS. CDR3 size: 15 residues. CDR3 nucleotides: TGTGCCAGCAGTGAATATACGGCGAACACCGGGGAGCTGTTTTTT. Amino acids: CASSEYTANTGELFF.

There are many counts of this clonotype. The V call is TRBV29-1, the J call TRBJ1-1, with 7 nucleotides matching TRBD1. V lost 6 bases and J lost 1; bases outside the gene matches: 8. The germline gives CDR1 SQVTM, CDR2 ANQGSEA. The CDR3 contains 14 residues. The CDR3 region has the DNA TGCAGCGTGGACCAGACAGGGAGGAACACTGAAGCTTTCTTT. Protein sequence: CSVDQTGRNTEAFF.

A few counts support this clonotype. This sequence joins TRBV7-9 and TRBJ2-7; 12 bases map to TRBD2. The CDR3 covers 17 residues. Germline V gene sequence: CDR1 SEHNR, CDR2 FQNEAQ (reference sequence). J was trimmed by 5 bases and V by 5 bases; bases with no gene match: 13. DNA of the CDR3: TGTGCCAGCAGCCCCGACCGGTTACTAGCGGGGGGAGACGAGCAGTACTTC. Its protein is CASSPDRLLAGGDEQYF.

This clonotype came up many times. This chain joins TRBV4-1 and TRBJ2-1, with 9 bases matching TRBD2. Per the germline V gene, CDR1 is MGHRA and CDR2 is YSYEKL. With 0 bases clipped from V and 6 bases from J, the junction kept 9 bases outside the gene matches. The CDR3 length is 17 residues. CDR3 bases: TGCGCCAGCAGCCAAGAACGAGGGACTAGCCAATTCAATGAGCAGTTCTTC. Amino acids: CASSQERGTSQFNEQFF.

This clonotype was recorded a few times. The genes are TRBV7-2 and TRBJ1-1; TRBD1 aligns across 7 bases. Germline lookup yields CDR1 SGHTA and CDR2 FQGNSA. The V gene end was trimmed by 4 bases and the J gene end by 5 bases; junction bases not matched to a gene: 10. This CDR3 is 15 amino acids long. In nucleotides, the CDR3 is TGTGCCAGCAGCTACGAGACAGGGTGGGATACTGAAGCTTTCTTT. Residues: CASSYETGWDTEAFF.

The chain employs TRBV5-4 and TRBJ2-7; D uncertain. V was trimmed by 2 bases and J by 1 base, leaving 10 bases between them. CDR3 size: 14 residues. The germline CDR1 and CDR2 sequences are SGHNT and YYREEE (reference sequence). CDR3 loop: CASSFSTLSYEQYF. The DNA of the CDR3 is TGTGCCAGCAGCTTTTCCACTCTTTCCTACGAGCAGTACTTC.

This clonotype was seen many times. V gene TRBV5-1 combines with J gene TRBJ1-1, with no clear D. Germline V CDR1 and CDR2: SGHRS, YFSETQ. The V end lost 3 bases, the J end lost 5 bases, and 17 bases lay between the germline ends. CDR3 length: 15 residues. CDR3 DNA sequence: TGCGCCAGCAGCTCCAGCGGTACCTTGGGAACTGAAGCTTTCTTT. This gives the protein CASSSSGTLGTEAFF.

This chain connects TRBV12-5 to TRBJ2-1; the match to TRBD1 covers 7 bases. CDR1 is LGHNT and CDR2 is FRNRAP in the germline V gene. With 0 bases clipped from V and 9 bases from J, the junction kept 5 bases outside the gene matches. This CDR3 has 14 residues. CDR3 nucleotides: TGTGCTAGTGGTTTGGTACAGGGGCAATCTGAGCAGTTCTTC. Translating it yields CASGLVQGQSEQFF.

The V call is TRBV4-2, the J call TRBJ2-5; D unclear. Germline V gives CDR1 LGHNA, CDR2 YNFKEQ. The V end lost 0 bases, the J end lost 1 base, and 6 bases lay between the germline ends. This CDR3 contains 14 residues. This CDR3 is CASSQEPRQETQYF. The CDR3 DNA reads as TGTGCCAGCAGCCAAGAACCTCGCCAAGAGACCCAGTACTTC.

The chain carries TRBV5-1 and TRBJ2-7, with D perhaps matching TRBD1 (6 bases). CDR1 is SGHRS and CDR2 is YFSETQ in the germline V gene. Trimming cost V 1 base and J 2 bases, with 16 bases left between them. The CDR3 contains 16 residues. The CDR3 sequence: CASSLSGVDNAYEQYF. The CDR3 nucleotides read TGCGCCAGCAGCTTGTCAGGGGTGGATAACGCCTACGAGCAGTACTTC.

Only a few counts were recorded for this clonotype. The gene calls are TRBV6-1 and TRBJ1-5; TRBD1 is a possible D gene (5 bases). The V gene's germline CDR1 is MNHNS and CDR2 SASEGT. V was clipped by 8 bases and J by 0 bases, with 11 bases between them. This CDR3 contains 14 residues. CDR3 amino acids: CASGTAYSNQPQHF. The CDR3 nucleotides read TGTGCCAGCGGGACCGCATATAGCAATCAGCCCCAGCATTTT.

This clonotype was observed at least ten times. This chain joins TRBV12-3 or TRBV12-4 and TRBJ1-2, with 9 nucleotides matching TRBD1. The CDR3 is 19 residues long. V shed 5 bases and J 1 base; nucleotides not matched to a gene: 17. DNA for the CDR3: TGTGCCAGCAGTGAAGGACAGGGGTCTCTGCCGGCTAGTAACTATGGCTACACCTTC. It is translated as CASSEGQGSLPASNYGYTF.

The chain couples TRBV5-5 to TRBJ2-1; TRBD2 matches 8 bases. CDR1 and CDR2 from the germline V gene are SGHKS and YYEKEE (reference sequence). V dropped 4 bases and J dropped 7; count of bases not matched to a gene: 10. The CDR3 length is 15 residues. The CDR3 sequence is CASSPGPAGVNEQFF. The CDR3 DNA sequence: TGTGCCAGCAGCCCAGGGCCAGCGGGGGTTAATGAGCAGTTCTTC.

This rearrangement joins TRBV15 to TRBJ2-4; 11 nucleotides line up with TRBD2. J lost 0 bases, V lost 4 bases, and 5 bases had no gene match. The V gene's germline CDR1 is LNHNV and CDR2 YYDKDF (reference sequence). The CDR3 contains 17 residues. CDR3 loop: CATSNSGRGLAKNIQYF. CDR3 in DNA: TGTGCCACCAGCAATAGCGGGAGGGGGCTAGCCAAAAACATTCAGTACTTC.

This clonotype was counted only a few times. CDR3 in amino acids: CASTPRGPVNTEAFF. The CDR3, as DNA: TGTGCCAGCACCCCCAGGGGGCCGGTGAACACTGAAGCTTTCTTT. This chain connects TRBV9 to TRBJ1-1, with 8 bases lining up with TRBD1. The V gene end was trimmed by 6 bases and the J gene end by 0 bases; junction bases not matched to a gene: 7. Looked up from germline, CDR1 is SGDLS and CDR2 is YYNGEE. The CDR3 length is 15 residues.

Ten or more counts support this clonotype. The chain employs TRBV20-1 and TRBJ2-1; no firm D call. CDR1 is DFQATT and CDR2 is SNEGSKA in the germline V gene (reference sequence). V lost 2 bases and J 3 bases, leaving 2 bases between the germline ends. This CDR3 contains 11 residues. The DNA for the CDR3 is TGCAGTGCTAGAATCTACAATGAGCAGTTCTTC. This translates into CSARIYNEQFF.

The V call is TRBV29-1, the J call TRBJ1-2; the D is unclear. The CDR3 spans 11 residues. The germline V gene encodes CDR1 SQVTM and CDR2 ANQGSEA. V was pared by 7 bases and J by 3 bases, with 9 bases between. CDR3 region: CSAEIDYGYTF. The CDR3 DNA is TGCAGCGCTGAGATTGACTATGGCTACACCTTC.